This T cell receptor (beta chain) was sequenced during a study of blood T cell repertoires in COVID-19. At the level of the study: Sources were T cells, B-cell-depleted T cells, or PBMCs; the material itself was cDNA or gDNA.

Seattle's cohort entered during active infection and was followed longitudinally. Per the original methods: Using reference gene primer amplification, nucleated cell counts were estimated. Produced via immunoSEQ multiplex PCR; TCRdb's table is partial and in-frame only. The V and J calls and the clone size are those of that table, but D and trimming were determined from the DNA. The sample has 200,000 or so clones, 85% seen once; the top ten hold 0.95%. Germline V gene lookup returns CDR1 SEHNR and CDR2 FQNEAQ (reference sequence). This CDR3 is 16 amino acids long. J lost 3 bases, V lost 7 bases, and 12 bases had no gene match.

The sequence came from a man aged 55 to 70 with COVID-19, enrolled during active disease. Sequences were obtained from peripheral blood. This chain links TRBV7-9 with TRBJ1-2; 9 positions agree with TRBD1. CDR3: CASNKARDREDYGYTF. The DNA of the CDR3 is TGTGCCAGCAACAAAGCCCGGGACAGGGAGGACTATGGCTACACCTTC.